This entry lists 19 T cell receptor beta chains sequenced from one sample in a study of blood T cell repertoires in COVID-19. Using immunoSEQ multiplex PCR, the repertoire was profiled, and TCRdb retains in-frame clones only, with some absent. The sample shows around 20,000 clones, over 75% of them seen only once. Sequences were obtained from peripheral blood. The receptors here all came from a man at least 80 years old with acute or convalescent COVID-19.

This clone has only one observation. V gene TRBV3-1 (or the pseudogene TRBV3-2) combines with J gene TRBJ1-4; tentative D call: TRBD1 (5 bases). Trimming removed 2 bases at V and 6 bases at J, with 10 bases between. The CDR3 has 14 amino acids. Per germline, CDR1 LGHDT and CDR2 YNNKEL (reference sequence). Here the CDR3 DNA reads TGTGCCAGCAGCCAATTTCAGGGATATGAAAAACTGTTTTTT. Encoded protein: CASSQFQGYEKLFF.

V gene TRBV18 combines with J gene TRBJ1-2; D unresolved. This CDR3 is 13 amino acids long. The germline gives CDR1 KGHSH, CDR2 LQKENI. V lost 2 bases and J lost 6, with 10 bases in between. Here the CDR3 DNA reads TGTGCCAGCTCACCAGGTTCCGGGAATGGCTACACCTTC. Protein: CASSPGSGNGYTF.

V and J are TRBV3-1 (or the pseudogene TRBV3-2) and TRBJ1-2; D call uncertain. This CDR3 region has 12 residues. Germline lookup yields CDR1 LGHDT and CDR2 YNNKEL (reference sequence). Trimming took 1 base from V and 8 from J, leaving 8 bases between them. This chain's CDR3 is CASSQGSSGYTF. In DNA, the CDR3 is TGTGCCAGCAGCCAAGGTAGCAGCGGCTACACCTTC.

Only one count was recorded for this clone. The rearrangement uses TRBV19 and TRBJ1-3, with D possibly being TRBD1 (6 bases). The CDR3 is made up of 13 amino acids. Germline lookup yields CDR1 LNHDA and CDR2 SQIVND (reference sequence). Deletions cut 11 bases from V and 2 bases from J, with 13 bases between. The CDR3 loop reads CASQGMAGNTIYF. The CDR3 DNA reads as TGTGCCTCACAGGGCATGGCTGGAAACACCATATATTTT.

This clone turned up a few times. The J gene is TRBJ2-3, the V gene TRBV30; possibly TRBD2 for D (6 bases). This CDR3 contains 15 residues. Trimming took off 1 base at V and 4 bases at J, with 15 bases between the two ends. The V gene's germline CDR1 is GTSNPN and CDR2 SVGIG (reference sequence). Here the CDR3 DNA reads TGTGCCTGGAGTGCCCTCGGGGGATCCGCAGATACGCAGTATTTT. Amino acid sequence: CAWSALGGSADTQYF.

The J gene is TRBJ1-6, the V gene TRBV29-1; 9 nucleotides line up with TRBD1. CDR1 SQVTM and CDR2 ANQGSEA come from the germline V gene. J gave up 5 bases and V 4 bases, and 0 bases lay outside the gene matches. The CDR3 contains 13 residues. CDR3 sequence: CSVGTGDNSPLHF. The CDR3 nucleotides are TGCAGCGTTGGGACAGGGGATAATTCACCCCTCCACTTT.

As regards this clone: Sequence at one end of the junction differs from germline and may be a read error. V gene TRBV7-7 combines with J gene TRBJ2-6; 7 positions agree with TRBD2. The CDR3 runs to 16 residues. The germline V gene has CDR1 SSHAT and CDR2 FNYEAQ (reference sequence). The CDR3 sequence is CASSLTGGTGANVLTF. As DNA, the CDR3 is TGTGCTAGCAGCCTAACGGGGGGTACTGGGGCCAACGTCCTGACTTTC.

Here the CDR3 DNA reads TGTGCCAGCAGCCTAGGACAGGCCACAGATACGCAGTATTTT. Its translation: CASSLGQATDTQYF. This chain uses TRBV6-5 with TRBJ2-3; 7 bases map to TRBD1. Looked up from germline, CDR1 is MNHEY and CDR2 is SVGAGI. After removal of 6 bases from V and 2 bases from J, the junction contained 5 bases not matched to a gene. The CDR3 is 14 amino acids.

CDR3 sequence: CASSSQNDEQFF. The CDR3 nucleotides read TGTGCCAGCAGCTCTCAGAACGATGAGCAGTTCTTC. This rearrangement joins TRBV7-3 to TRBJ2-1, with D uncertain. The V gene lost 4 bases and the J gene lost 8 bases, with 9 bases spanning the gap. The CDR3 covers 12 residues. CDR1 is SGHTA, CDR2 FQGTGA, per germline. The full variable domain, with the rest looked up from reference TRBV7-3 and TRBJ2-1, is GAGVSQTPSNKVTEKGKYVELRCDPISGHTALYWYRQSLGQGPEFLIYFQGTGAADDSGLPNDRFFAVRPEGSVSTLKIQRTERGDSAVYLCASSSQNDEQFFGPGTRLTVL.

This clone was detected a few times. This sequence joins TRBV28 and TRBJ1-2, with D tentatively TRBD1 (5 bases). V was pared by 4 bases and J by 4 bases, with 16 bases between. The CDR3 consists of 15 residues. Germline CDR1 is MDHEN and CDR2 is SYDVKM. Here the CDR3 DNA reads TGTGCCAGCAGTTCTGGAGGGACGTCCCTCTATGGCTACACCTTC. The encoded protein is CASSSGGTSLYGYTF.

This clone appeared a few times. The chain is built from TRBV11-2 and TRBJ2-7; D uncertain. Germline CDR1 SGHAT, CDR2 FQNNGV. This CDR3 contains 11 residues. V shed 3 bases and J shed 6 bases, with 6 bases lying between them. In nucleotides, the CDR3 is TGTGCCAGCAGCTTTGCGGCCGAGCAGTACTTC. The encoded protein is CASSFAAEQYF.

This clone was counted only a few times. The junction and the germline gene differ at one end; a read error may be behind it. The chain recombines TRBV28 with TRBJ1-3; 8 bases are shared with TRBD1. The CDR3 length is 14 residues. The germline CDR1 and CDR2 sequences are MDHEN and SYDVKM. The CDR3 coding sequence is TGCGGAGCTCAGGGGGCGAACTCTGGAAACACCATATATTTT. This gives the protein CGAQGANSGNTIYF.

The rearrangement links TRBV6-6 to TRBJ2-1; 9 bases are shared with TRBD1. Germline lookup yields CDR1 MNHNY and CDR2 SVGAGI (reference sequence). V trimming: 0 bases; J trimming: 8 bases; junction bases outside the gene matches: 5. This CDR3 spans 15 amino acids. The CDR3 is CASSYSLQGAYEQFF. The CDR3 coding sequence is TGTGCCAGCAGTTACTCGTTACAGGGGGCGTATGAGCAGTTCTTC.

This chain uses TRBV14 with TRBJ2-3; 9 nucleotides match TRBD2. This CDR3 has 15 amino acids. With V trimmed by 3 bases and J by 4 bases, 5 bases remained unmatched. Germline lookup yields CDR1 SGHDN and CDR2 FVKESK. CDR3 sequence: CASSHLSGGADTQYF. The CDR3 nucleotides are TGTGCCAGCAGCCACCTTAGCGGGGGCGCAGATACGCAGTATTTT.

V and J are TRBV24-1 and TRBJ1-5; 11 bases are shared with TRBD1. After removal of 10 bases from V and 5 bases from J, the junction contained 6 bases not matched to a gene. CDR3 length equals 14 residues. From germline, CDR1 is KGHDR and CDR2 SFDVKD. CDR3 sequence (DNA): TGTGCCACGGGGTTGGGACAGGGGGATCAGCCCCAGCATTTT. It translates to CATGLGQGDQPQHF.

The chain combines TRBV27 with TRBJ1-1, with 7 bases that match TRBD1. The CDR3 is made up of 15 amino acids. The V gene's germline CDR1 is MNHEY and CDR2 SMNVEV (reference sequence). J gave up 5 bases and V 3 bases, and 9 bases lay outside the gene matches. This chain's CDR3 is CASSFSSTGETEAFF. The CDR3 DNA sequence: TGTGCCAGCAGTTTCTCGTCCACAGGGGAGACTGAAGCTTTCTTT.

This clone occurred a few times. The gene calls are TRBV7-9 and TRBJ1-6, with TRBD1 identical over 10 bases. CDR1 SEHNR and CDR2 FQNEAQ come from the germline V gene (reference sequence). Losses at the gene ends were 4 bases for V and 7 bases for J; bases not matched to a gene: 4. The CDR3 totals 15 residues. CDR3 loop: CASSYGQGGNSPLHF. In nucleotides, the CDR3 is TGTGCCAGCAGCTACGGACAGGGGGGAAATTCACCCCTCCACTTT.

This rearrangement joins TRBV6-5 to TRBJ1-4; tentative D call: TRBD1 (6 bases). The CDR3 consists of 14 residues. Germline V gene sequence: CDR1 MNHEY, CDR2 SVGAGI. V was shortened by 2 bases and J by 5 bases, with 9 bases between the two germline ends. The CDR3: CASSYDRKNEKLFF. In nucleotides, the CDR3 is TGTGCCAGCAGTTACGACAGGAAAAATGAAAAACTGTTTTTT.

The chain has TRBV28 and TRBJ1-6; 7 bases line up with TRBD1. The CDR3 has 15 residues. The germline CDR1 and CDR2 sequences are MDHEN and SYDVKM. Losses at the gene ends were 3 bases for V and 7 bases for J; bases not matched to a gene: 6. Written as DNA, the CDR3 is TGTGCCAGCAGTTTTTCGGGACAGCGAAATTCACCCCTCCACTTT. Its protein is CASSFSGQRNSPLHF.